This TCR beta chain was recovered during a study of cytomegalovirus exposure and HLA in healthy donors (dated by TCRdb to the late 2010s). At the level of the whole study: According to an earlier analysis of 587 of the donors, 150 million to 200 million T cells yielded some 120 million unique TCR beta sequences and around 280 Gb of sequence data. Roughly 300 gigabases of sequencing data and roughly 90 million unique TCR sequences were included in an early release covering about 700 HLA-typed donors. Of the roughly 400 genotyped donors, 65% to 90% were placed in the genetic ancestry cluster associated with self-reported Caucasian donors. The study aimed to test whether cataloging public T cell receptors could reveal signatures of past pathogen exposure. The study used immunosequencing to profile the T cell repertoires of hundreds of subjects and linked those repertoires to cytomegalovirus serostatus. A separate validation cohort of roughly 130 different subjects was used in addition to the roughly 670-subject first cohort. The study combined high-throughput TCR immunosequencing, statistical association of individual TCRs with disease status, and machine learning to predict cytomegalovirus infection status. A later analysis re-analyzed previously published TCR beta repertoires from 500 to 700 donors and added high-resolution HLA genotyping to study TCR occurrence patterns. The later analysis used no new phenotypic data to find candidate immune exposures, relying instead on TCR beta sequences and their occurrence across donors. An earlier analysis of around 580 of the donors used high-throughput TCR beta sequencing to judge whether each TCR beta V gene segment behaved as functional or pseudogenic. Donor age, sex, ethnicity and CMV serostatus were compiled together with the repertoire data. In a later genetic analysis, genome-wide SNP genotypes for 398 of the 666 donors were used, and that subset was treated as a discovery cohort. Every discovery cohort repertoire had been produced on one sequencing platform. HLA typing covered class I and class II loci at four-digit resolution. The number of donors typed differed by locus, with about 629-630 for A, B, C, DRB1 and DQB1, roughly 550 for DQA1, 600 to 610 for DPA1, and some 440 for DPB1. A handful of DR-DQ haplotypes were handled as single units for association and clustering because linkage in the cohort was strong. Among around 400 genotyped donors of the cohort, an average of around 240,000 unique TCR beta nucleotide sequences was sequenced per donor, of which about 19% were non-productive. Overall study results and their limits: In an earlier analysis of several hundred of the donors, most TCR beta V segments were observed in productive rearrangements about 90% or about 30% of the time, broadly matching IMGT annotations. HLA typing was unavailable for some donors at each locus, so association tests used only the typed subset. In a later analysis, HLA-associated TCR beta chains were found to be more clonally expanded and to have lower generation probabilities than equally common non-associated chains. When HLA alleles, especially DR and DQ, strongly co-occurred, TCR associations were difficult to assign to individual alleles. Compared with the roughly 700-donor mean, donors in an Asian-associated ancestry cluster had fewer N-insertions in productive TCRs, according to a later genetic analysis. Specific HLA alleles were associated with 15,000 to 20,000 TCR beta sequences at a false discovery rate of 0.05 in a later analysis. Some IMGT-functional V segments, including TRBV6-2 and TRBV6-3, could not be distinguished by the 87-base-pair reads and were therefore excluded. Correlated functional status among segregating V segments might reflect linkage disequilibrium, but an unknown experimental factor could not be ruled out. Several of the top co-occurrence clusters appeared to be linked to parvovirus B19, influenza, CMV and Epstein-Barr virus, according to a later analysis. Cytomegalovirus status was reported to be diagnosed by the classifier with high specificity and sensitivity in both the original and validation cohorts. Most TCR sequences were observed very rarely across donors, whereas some public TCRs were present in many individuals. In a later analysis, TCR association rates were found to vary across HLA loci, with the most associated TCRs seen for DRB1 alleles and the fewest for HLA-C alleles. An association between a missense DCLRE1C variant and V-gene and J-gene trimming of TCR beta chains was found in a later genetic analysis and replicated in an independent cohort. Presence/absence analyses assumed roughly uniform sequencing depth across donors, an assumption that may not hold. The study listed 150 to 200 TCR beta chains as associated with cytomegalovirus. It was suggested by the authors that the approach could potentially be generalized to other disease states and immunological phenotypes. In vitro tests confirmed that a few of the cytomegalovirus-associated TCR beta chains recognize cytomegalovirus antigens. A further reported finding was that TCR beta sequences accurately predicted the HLA-A and HLA-B alleles for most subjects in the first cohort. The cohort was sequenced for TCR beta chains only, and without alpha or paired-chain data the features that could be detected were limited. The sequencing pipeline was judged likely to have produced a cluster of highly shared sequence variants as a technical artifact. The earlier analysis of some 560 of the donors excluded over 15 rarely observed V segments, including chromosome 9 orphons, because counts were too low. For the cohort, immune exposure information was limited to CMV serostatus. In a later analysis, most CMV-associated TCR beta chains were found to appear HLA-restricted, with HLA associations seemingly driven largely by CMV exposure.

Library preparation was by the immunoSEQ multiplex PCR assay. For the multiplex PCR, a mixture combining 60 forward primers for TCR Vbeta segments and 13 reverse primers for TCR Jbeta segments was used. A multiplex PCR assay on genomic DNA amplified the CDR3 region of rearranged TCR beta genes. Amplified TCR beta libraries were sequenced as 87-base-pair reads on the Illumina HiSeq System. The published analysis was carried out like this. Across the 500 to 750 repertoires, a later analysis counted roughly 84 million unique TCR beta chains, approximately 12 million of which were shared by at least two donors. To remove PCR and sequencing errors, raw reads were error-corrected and collapsed into unique sequences using a nearest-neighbor algorithm that merged closely related sequences. CDR3 sequences were aligned to IMGT reference sequences to assign V, D and J gene segments. Each retained sequence needed at least a six-nucleotide match to both a V gene segment and a J gene segment. A rearrangement was called productive if the CDR3 had no stop codons and remained in frame with V and J, and every other rearrangement was called non-productive. CDR3 was defined according to IMGT convention as the region running from the second conserved V-encoded cysteine to the conserved J-encoded phenylalanine. The earlier analysis of about 530 of the donors excluded any sequence lacking an unambiguous match to a single V gene segment. An earlier analysis of several hundred of the donors called V segments functional above 56.7% productive rearrangements and segregating when the between-donor standard deviation exceeded 5%. A statistical classification framework was built to diagnose cytomegalovirus status from the catalog of TCR beta chain sequences. V and J gene assignment, in a later analysis, came from comparing TCR nucleotide sequences with IMGT/GENE-DB human TR gene sequences. In a later analysis, CDR3 sequences and most-parsimonious VDJ recombination scenarios were assigned using the TCRdist pipeline. A later analysis defined each TCR beta chain by its CDR3 amino acid sequence plus V-gene family, and excluded reads lacking a unique V-gene family. A later analysis removed 450 to 600 highly shared, low-generation-probability nucleotide sequences to deal with suspected cross-contamination and a sequencing artifact. In a later analysis, a clonal expansion index was calculated for each public chain from normalized within-repertoire ranks of inferred template counts. Generation probabilities in a later analysis came from a VDJ recombination model fitted to out-of-frame rearrangements, and those results were checked against IGoR. Hypergeometric tests were used in a later analysis to score TCR-TCR, TCR-HLA and TCR-CMV co-occurrence, with a repertoire-size bias correction applied to the TCR pairs. In a later analysis, false discovery rates were estimated by permuting HLA or CMV assignments 20 times. A later analysis grouped co-occurring TCRs with DBSCAN, adding TCRdist sequence similarity when clustering within HLA-allele-positive subsets. Repertoires with fewer than 30,000 or more than 120,000 public chains, plus five repertoires with anomalous nucleotide sharing, were excluded from co-occurrence clustering. This is the immuneACCESS table as TCRdb keeps it, with only in-frame sequences that have V and J called. A part of the clones is gone; compared with another copy, unresolved V genes explain less than half, and the rest is unexplained. V, J and clone size are taken as reported in that table, and D and trimming were inferred from the DNA itself. This sample has about 160,000 clones in its table, and 65% to 85% of those were observed once. Around 6.5% of the sample goes to the ten largest clones.

CDR1 is given as SGHNT and CDR2 as YYREEE, both from the germline V gene (reference sequence). Including the terminal cysteine and phenylalanine, the CDR3 comprises 15 residues. Only the CDR3 portion is preserved as DNA: 45 bases, with reading frame beginning at the first base. Relative to germline, V is 2 bases shorter and J is 3 bases shorter, with 13 bases between their ends. As regards this clone: There is no known antigen for this receptor. Base qualities are missing; no much larger clone stands one base away.

In total, roughly 670 healthy bone marrow donors made up the cohort. Cohort members were all nominally healthy when sampled, although unrecorded immune exposures were likely present. The donor was CMV seropositive and was included in the group of 250 to 300 seropositive cohort members. A peripheral blood sample was provided by each donor, and peripheral blood mononuclear cells were used for TCR beta sequencing. Genomic DNA was extracted from the blood cell samples with the Qiagen DNeasy Blood Extraction Kit. Sequenced: PBMCs. The clonotype was recovered from a male donor in good health and CMV-seropositive. The V and J genes are TRBV5-4 and TRBJ2-3; TRBD2 might be the D gene, on 5 matching bases. The nucleotides are TGTGCCAGCAGCTTCCGTCAGGAGGCGACAGATACGCAGTATTTT. This gives the protein CASSFRQEATDTQYF.